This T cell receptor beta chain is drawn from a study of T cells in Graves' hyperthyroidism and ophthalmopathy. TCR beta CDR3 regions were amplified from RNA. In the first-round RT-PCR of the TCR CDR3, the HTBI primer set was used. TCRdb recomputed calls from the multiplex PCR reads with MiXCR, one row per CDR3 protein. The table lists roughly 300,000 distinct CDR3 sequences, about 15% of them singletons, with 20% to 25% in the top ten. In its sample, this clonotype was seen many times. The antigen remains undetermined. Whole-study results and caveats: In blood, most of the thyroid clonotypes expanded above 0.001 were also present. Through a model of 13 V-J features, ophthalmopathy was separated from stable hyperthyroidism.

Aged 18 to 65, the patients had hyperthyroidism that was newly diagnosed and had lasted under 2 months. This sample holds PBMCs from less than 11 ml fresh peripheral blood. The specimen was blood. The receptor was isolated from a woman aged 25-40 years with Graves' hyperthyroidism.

The CDR3 is CASSPTQGAPYNEQFF. The CDR3, as DNA: TGTGCCAGCAGTCCAACCCAGGGGGCCCCCTACAATGAGCAGTTCTTC. The chain couples TRBV2 to TRBJ2-1; TRBD1 matches 8 bases. Germline V gives CDR1 SNHLY, CDR2 FYNNEI. The CDR3 runs 16 residues. The V and J ends lost 5 bases and 2 bases, in that order; junction bases with no gene match: 8.